These 5 T cell receptor beta chains came from one sample sequenced in a study of shared clonotypes between healthy human individuals. Profiled with immunoSEQ multiplex PCR; TCRdb holds only in-frame clones, not every one. The sample lists roughly 2,000,000 clones; around 93% were seen once. Only CD45RO-negative cells positively selected for CCR7 counted as naive CD8 cells, so terminally differentiated effector memory CD45RA+ cells were excluded. The sequenced material came from naive CD8+ T cells from PBMCs. These receptor sequences come from a man aged 18 to 30 in good health. Some clones in this sample may be carry-over from other donors' samples.

V usage is TRBV6-5 and J usage is TRBJ2-7; weak D call: TRBD2 (5 bases). V was trimmed by 1 base and J by 3 bases, leaving 16 bases between them. Germline V lookup: CDR1 MNHEY, CDR2 SVGAGI. This CDR3 region has 16 residues. CDR3 sequence (DNA): TGTGCCAGCAGTTACTTCACTGACCTGGGGAGCTACGAGCAGTACTTC. Residues: CASSYFTDLGSYEQYF.

The chain combines TRBV5-5 with TRBJ2-7, with 7 nucleotides matching TRBD2. Germline V gives CDR1 SGHKS, CDR2 YYEKEE (reference sequence). V shed 4 bases, J shed 7 bases, and the junction held 11 bases outside the gene matches. This CDR3 is 14 amino acids long. The CDR3 reads CASSAGVLSWEQYF. The DNA for the CDR3 is TGTGCCAGCAGCGCGGGAGTCCTCTCTTGGGAGCAGTACTTC.

The chain employs TRBV27 and TRBJ2-6; TRBD1 agrees at 7 bases. The CDR3 has 16 amino acids. V gave up 3 bases and J gave up 4 bases; unmatched junction bases: 6. The germline gives CDR1 MNHEY, CDR2 SMNVEV (reference sequence). The CDR3: CASSLLQGRGANVLTF. The DNA of the CDR3 is TGTGCCAGCAGTTTGCTACAGGGGAGAGGGGCCAACGTCCTGACTTTC.

V gene TRBV28 combines with J gene TRBJ2-1, with 8 bases identical to TRBD2. The CDR3 runs 14 residues. The V segment lost 7 bases and the J segment 2 bases; nucleotides outside the gene matches: 4. CDR1 is MDHEN, CDR2 SYDVKM, per germline. DNA for the CDR3: TGTGCCAGCATCTGGCGGGGGGCCTACAATGAGCAGTTCTTC. Its protein is CASIWRGAYNEQFF.

Note on this clone: Other DNA sequences in this sample translate to the same CDR3. V gene TRBV27 combines with J gene TRBJ2-7; tentatively, D is TRBD1 (6 bases). This CDR3 spans 14 amino acids. Between the trimmed V and J ends, which lost 3 bases and 1 base, there was a span of 10 bases. Germline CDR1 MNHEY, CDR2 SMNVEV (reference sequence). This CDR3 is CASSFSGESYEQYF. The CDR3 nucleotides read TGTGCCAGCAGTTTCTCAGGGGAGTCCTACGAGCAGTACTTC.